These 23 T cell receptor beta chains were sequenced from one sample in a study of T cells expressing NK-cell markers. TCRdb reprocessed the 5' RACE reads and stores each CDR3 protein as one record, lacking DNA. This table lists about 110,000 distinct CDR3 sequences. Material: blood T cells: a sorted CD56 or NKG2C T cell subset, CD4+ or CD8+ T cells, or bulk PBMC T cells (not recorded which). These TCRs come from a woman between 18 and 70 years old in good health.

The CDR3 reads CSSPSGGAVDTQYF. The chain is built from TRBV29-1 and TRBJ2-3; TCRdb indicates TRBD2, and absent DNA this call remains unverified. This CDR3 region has 14 residues. Per germline, CDR1 SQVTM and CDR2 ANQGSEA.

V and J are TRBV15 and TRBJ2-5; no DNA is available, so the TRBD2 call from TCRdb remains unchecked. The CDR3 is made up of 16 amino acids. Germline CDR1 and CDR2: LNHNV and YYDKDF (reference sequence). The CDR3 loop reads CATSRDSLPWEETQYF.

The CDR3 sequence: CASSFFRPFSGEQYF. The J gene is TRBJ2-7, the V gene TRBV7-9; absent DNA, TCRdb's TRBD1 call cannot be checked. Germline values: CDR1 SEHNR, CDR2 FQNEAQ (reference sequence). The CDR3 has 15 amino acids.

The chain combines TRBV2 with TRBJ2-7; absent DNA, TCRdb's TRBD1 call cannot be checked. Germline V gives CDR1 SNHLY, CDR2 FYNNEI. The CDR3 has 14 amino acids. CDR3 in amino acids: CASSEAAGTYEQYF.

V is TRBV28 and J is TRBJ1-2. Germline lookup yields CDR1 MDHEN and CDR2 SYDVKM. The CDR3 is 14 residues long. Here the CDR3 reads CASSPLGQNYGYTF.

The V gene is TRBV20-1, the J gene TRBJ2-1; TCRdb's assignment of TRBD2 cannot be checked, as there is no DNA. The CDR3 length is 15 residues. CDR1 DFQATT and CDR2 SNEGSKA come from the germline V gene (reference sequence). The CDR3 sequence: CSARQEGGEYNEQFF.

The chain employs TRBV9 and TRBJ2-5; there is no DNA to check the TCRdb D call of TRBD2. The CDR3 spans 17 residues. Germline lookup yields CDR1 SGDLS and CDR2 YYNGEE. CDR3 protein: CASSADPTTSGDETQYF.

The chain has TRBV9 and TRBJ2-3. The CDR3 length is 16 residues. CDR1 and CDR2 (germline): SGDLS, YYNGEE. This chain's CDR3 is CASSGRLVSGTDTQYF.

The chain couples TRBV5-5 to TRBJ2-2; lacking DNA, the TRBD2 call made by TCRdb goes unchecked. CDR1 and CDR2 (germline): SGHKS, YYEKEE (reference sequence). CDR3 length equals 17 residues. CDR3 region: CASSLVAGGQYTGELFF.

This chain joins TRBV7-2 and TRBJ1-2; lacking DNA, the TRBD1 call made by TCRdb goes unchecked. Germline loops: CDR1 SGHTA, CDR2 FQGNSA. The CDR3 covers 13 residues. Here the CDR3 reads CASSPGQTYGYTF.

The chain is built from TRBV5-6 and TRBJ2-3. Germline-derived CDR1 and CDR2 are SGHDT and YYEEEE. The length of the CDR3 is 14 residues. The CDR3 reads CASSLELAVDTQYF. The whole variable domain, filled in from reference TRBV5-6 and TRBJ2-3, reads DAGVTQSPTHLIKTRGQQVTLRCSPKSGHDTVSWYQQALGQGPQFIFQYYEEEERQRGNFPDRFSGHQFPNYSSELNVNALLLGDSALYLCASSLELAVDTQYFGPGTRLTVL.

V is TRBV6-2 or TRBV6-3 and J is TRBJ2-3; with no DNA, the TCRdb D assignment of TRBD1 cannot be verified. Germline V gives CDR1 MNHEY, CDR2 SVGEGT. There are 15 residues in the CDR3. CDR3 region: CATKLGATYEDTQYF.

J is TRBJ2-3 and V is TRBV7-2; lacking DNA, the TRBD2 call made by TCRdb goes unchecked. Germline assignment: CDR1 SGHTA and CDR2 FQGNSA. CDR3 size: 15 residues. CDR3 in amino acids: CASPLRGGSGDTQYF.

CDR3 sequence: CASSPYPSGGPDTGELFF. The chain has TRBV14 and TRBJ2-2; TCRdb returns TRBD2, unconfirmable since there is no DNA. Per the germline V gene, CDR1 is SGHDN and CDR2 is FVKESK. The CDR3 length is 18 residues.

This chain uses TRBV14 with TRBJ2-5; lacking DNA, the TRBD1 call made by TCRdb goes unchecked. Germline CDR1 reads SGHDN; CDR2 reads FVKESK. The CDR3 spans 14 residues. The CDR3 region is CASSRDRVVETQYF.

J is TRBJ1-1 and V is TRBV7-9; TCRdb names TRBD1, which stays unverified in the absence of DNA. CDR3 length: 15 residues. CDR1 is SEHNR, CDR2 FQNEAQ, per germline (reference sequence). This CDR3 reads CASSSRQGQNTEAFF. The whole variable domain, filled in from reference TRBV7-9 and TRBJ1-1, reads DTGVSQNPRHKITKRGQNVTFRCDPISEHNRLYWYRQTLGQGPEFLTYFQNEAQLEKSRLLSDRFSAERPKGSFSTLEIQRTEQGDSAMYLCASSSRQGQNTEAFFGQGTRLTVV.

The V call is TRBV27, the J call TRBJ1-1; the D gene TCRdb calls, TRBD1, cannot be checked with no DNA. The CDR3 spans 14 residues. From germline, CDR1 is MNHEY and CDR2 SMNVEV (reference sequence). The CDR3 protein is CASSSFGGNTEAFF.

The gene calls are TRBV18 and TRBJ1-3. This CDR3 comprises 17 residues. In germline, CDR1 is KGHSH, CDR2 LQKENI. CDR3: CASSPQAAISRGNTIYF.

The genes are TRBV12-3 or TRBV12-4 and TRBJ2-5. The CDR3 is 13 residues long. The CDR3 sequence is CASSFMVGETQYF.

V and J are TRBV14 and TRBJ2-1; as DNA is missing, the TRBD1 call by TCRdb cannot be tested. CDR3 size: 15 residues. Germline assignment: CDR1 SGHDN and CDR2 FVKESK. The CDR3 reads CASSPPGFSYNEQFF. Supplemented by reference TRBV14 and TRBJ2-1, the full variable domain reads EAGVTQFPSHSVIEKGQTVTLRCDPISGHDNLYWYRRVMGKEIKFLLHFVKESKQDESGMPNNRFLAERTGGTYSTLKVQPAELEDSGVYFCASSPPGFSYNEQFFGPGTRLTVL.

CDR3 sequence: CASSFEQGPGEQYF. The chain links TRBV27 to TRBJ2-7; TCRdb's D gene call, TRBD1, goes unchecked for lack of DNA. The V gene's germline CDR1 is MNHEY and CDR2 SMNVEV (reference sequence). This CDR3 spans 14 amino acids.

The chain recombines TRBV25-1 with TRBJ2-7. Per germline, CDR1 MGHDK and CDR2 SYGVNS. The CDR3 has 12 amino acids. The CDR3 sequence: CASSDGPYEQYF.

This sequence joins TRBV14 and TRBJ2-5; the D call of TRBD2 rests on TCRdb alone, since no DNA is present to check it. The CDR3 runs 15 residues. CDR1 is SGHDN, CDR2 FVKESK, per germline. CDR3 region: CASSQLAGRQETQYF.